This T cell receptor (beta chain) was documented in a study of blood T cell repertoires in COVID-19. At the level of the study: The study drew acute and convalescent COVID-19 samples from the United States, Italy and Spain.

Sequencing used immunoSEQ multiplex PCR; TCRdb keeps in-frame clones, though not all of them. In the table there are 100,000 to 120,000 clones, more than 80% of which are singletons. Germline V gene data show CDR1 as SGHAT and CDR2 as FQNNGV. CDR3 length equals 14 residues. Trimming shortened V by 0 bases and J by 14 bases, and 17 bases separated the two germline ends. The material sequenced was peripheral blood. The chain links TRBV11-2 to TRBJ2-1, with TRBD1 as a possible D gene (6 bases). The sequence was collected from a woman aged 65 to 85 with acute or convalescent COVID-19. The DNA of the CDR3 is TGTGCCAGCAGCTTAGATCCCGGACAGCCCGAGGAGTTCTTC. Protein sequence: CASSLDPGQPEEFF.